This entry concerns a single T cell receptor (beta chain). Its recognized antigen is unknown. No base-level quality is on record; no much larger clone is a single base apart. The CDR3 regions of human TCRbeta chains were analyzed by immunosequencing. Regarding the original processing steps: TCRs in the repertoires were matched against a reference library of SARS-CoV-2-specific TCRs that had been generated with the MIRA antigen-specificity platform. Breadth was defined as the fraction of unique TCRs that were SARS-CoV-2-associated, and depth was defined as the fraction of total T cells that were SARS-CoV-2-associated. Each spike-specific TCR was assigned to its reactive spike region and to a CD4 or CD8 class using the MIRA data. Log10-transformed breadth and depth values were compared by one-way ANOVA with Sidak's multiple comparisons tests. Held by TCRdb, this immuneACCESS table contains in-frame sequences only and omits some clones. Under half of the omission traces to an unresolved V gene where checked; the cause of the rest is unknown. For V, J and clone size, that table is used; D and trimming come from the DNA. The sample records some 130,000 clones, more than 90% of which are singletons. The ten top clones hold roughly 1% of the sample.

Reading the label with the study, this specimen's time point is: about 28 days (+/-7) after the second vaccine dose. AZD1222 recipients with second doses at about 4 weeks or about 12 weeks were pooled, because spike-specific TCR depth and breadth did not differ between schedules. Vaccinee samples came from UK trials COV001 and COV002, including a single-blind randomized controlled phase 2/3 trial of AZD1222 (ChAdOx1 nCoV-19) in healthy adults. For TCRbeta chain sequencing, PBMC samples from trial participants were taken at day 0 and at day 28 after the second dose. These data come from a study of T cell responses to AZD1222 COVID-19 vaccine listed by TCRdb under 2021. Some background on the complete study: TCR sequencing was performed for about 250 trial participants, of whom about 200 were given two doses of AZD1222 and around 25 were given two doses of MenACWY control vaccine. Trial participants were enrolled into age subgroups of 18-55, 56-69 and 70-plus years, which contained around 150, 29 and 61 TCR-sequenced participants, respectively.

Unmatched junction bases come to 6, with V trimmed by 0 bases and J by 7 bases. CDR1 and CDR2, per the germline V gene, are SGHRS and YFSETQ. The CDR3 numbers 15 residues from cysteine through phenylalanine. Kept here is only the CDR3 DNA, which spans 45 bases and is read in frame from base 1. What the authors observed across the whole study: After two AZD1222 doses, both the breadth and the depth of spike-specific TCRs were significantly higher than at day 0 and than in MenACWY recipients. Epitopes outside the regions mutated in the B.1.351 and B.1.1.7 variants were reportedly recognized by nearly half of the unique spike-specific TCRs. Conclusions about previously exposed vaccinees are limited because only six or seven AZD1222 recipients were SARS-CoV-2 seropositive at baseline. Because no day 14 peak-response samples were available, repertoires were characterized only after the peak T cell response. The 56-69-year group was small, and its depth increase did not reach significance, likely because of low power. Participants were mostly white British and included more females than males, and it was suggested by the authors that clonal diversity may have been underestimated. The whole spike protein was spanned by vaccine-associated CD4 TCRs, and dominant responses were seen in regions 160-218 and 743-854.

This receptor was obtained from an adult who received the AZD1222 COVID-19 vaccine. Sequencing used peripheral blood, obtained 28 days after the second AZD1222 dose. Rearrangement joined TRBV5-1 to TRBJ1-4, and TRBD1 matches 7 of the central bases. The base sequence is TGCGCCAGCAGCTTGGGAGGGGGCCTCGTTGAAAAACTGTTTTTT. Its amino acids are CASSLGGGLVEKLFF.